A selection of T cell receptor beta chains follows, all from one sample in a study of response to subunit inactivated influenza vaccine. TCRdb passed the RT-PCR reads through MiXCR, listing each CDR3 protein once. The sample yields some 800,000 distinct CDR3 sequences, 21% seen once. Sequencing was performed on PBMCs from blood, taken more than 4 days after vaccination. These receptor sequences come from a man aged 50 or older who received an inactivated influenza vaccine. Both conserved end residues are part of each CDR3. The D gene is left open where the match is weak. Where a row states a size, it is once, few, many or the class of an expanded clone; other rows omit it.

>TRBJ2-7|NA|NA|13|TRBV20-1
TGCAGTGCTAAACCAGGGTCGCGAGGCGAGCAGTACTTC
CSAKPGSRGEQYF
>TRBJ2-7|NA|NA|15|TRBV20-1
TGCAGTGCTAGACTACCCAGGGGGGTCAGCCACGAGCAGTACTTC
CSARLPRGVSHEQYF
>TRBJ2-1|NA|NA|13|TRBV30
TGTGCCTGGAGTTTTAGGCAGAACAACCCGCAGTTCTTC
CAWSFRQNNPQFF
>TRBJ2-7|NA|NA|14|TRBV21-1
TGTGCCAGCAGCGCGGACAGGGGGCAGGACGAGCAGTACTTC
CASSADRGQDEQYF
>TRBJ2-5|NA|few|13|TRBV19
TGTGCCAGTAGTATAGGTTCTGGAGAGACCCAGTACTTC
CASSIGSGETQYF
>TRBJ1-1|NA|NA|14|TRBV7-3
TGTGCCAGCAGCTTGACAGGCTGGAACACTGAAGCTTTCTTT
CASSLTGWNTEAFF
>TRBJ2-1|NA|NA|17|TRBV4-3
TGCGCCAGCAGCCGGTACGAGCCGGGCTCTACCTACAATGAGCAGTTCTTC
CASSRYEPGSTYNEQFF
>TRBJ1-6|NA|few|16|TRBV21-1
TGTGCCAGCAGCAAAACCGGGGGCGTAATAGATTCACCCCTCCACTTT
CASSKTGGVIDSPLHF
>TRBJ2-5|NA|many|13|TRBV5-1
TGCGCCAGCAGCTTGGTCGGTAAAGAGACCCAGTACTTC
CASSLVGKETQYF
>TRBJ1-6|NA|few|15|TRBV14
TGTGCCAGCAGCCAAGTTCAGGGGATGAATTCACCCCTCCACTTT
CASSQVQGMNSPLHF
>TRBJ1-5|NA|NA|15|TRBV2
TGTGCCAGCCATGGGGCCCGAAGTAGCAATCAGCCCCAGCATTTT
CASHGARSSNQPQHF
>TRBJ2-7|NA|few|14|TRBV4-1
TGCGCCAGCAGCCATCCAGGTGTGATCTACGAGCAGTACTTC
CASSHPGVIYEQYF
>TRBJ2-7|NA|few|14|TRBV25-1
TGTGCCAGCAGTGATTGGACAACCTCCTACGAGCAGTACTTC
CASSDWTTSYEQYF
>TRBJ2-1|TRBD2|NA|15|TRBV15
TGTGCCACCAGCAGAGGGGGACTAGCCCGTAGTGAGCAGTTCTTC
CATSRGGLARSEQFF
>TRBJ2-7|TRBD1|many|14|TRBV20-1
TGCAGTGCTAGAGAAACAGGGGGACGGAACGAGCAGTACTTC
CSARETGGRNEQYF
>TRBJ1-6|NA|few|16|TRBV27
TGTGCCAGCAGGCGTTCCGCGGACAGTTATCATTCACCCCTCCACTTT
CASRRSADSYHSPLHF
>TRBJ2-4|NA|NA|12|TRBV6-5
TGTGCCAGCAGTGCGGGGCAGGGATCGAGGTACTTC
CASSAGQGSRYF
>TRBJ2-1|NA|NA|15|TRBV12-3/TRBV12-4
TGTGCCAGCAGTTTGTCGGATCCCACCTACAATGAGCAGTTCTTC
CASSLSDPTYNEQFF
>TRBJ2-6|NA|NA|15|TRBV7-2
TGTGCCAGCAGCCCGGCCTCAACTGGGGCCAACGTCCTGACTTTC
CASSPASTGANVLTF
>TRBJ2-3|TRBD2|NA|18|TRBV4-2
TGTGCCAGCAGCCAAGATTTTGCTAGCGGGAGGGCCAGGGATACGCAGTATTTT
CASSQDFASGRARDTQYF
>TRBJ1-4|NA|few|14|TRBV7-9
TGTGCCAGCAGCTACACAGCGTATAGTGAAAAACTGTTTTTT
CASSYTAYSEKLFF
>TRBJ2-7|NA|NA|15|TRBV7-9
TGTGCCAGCAGCTTACACCAGGGGCGCGGGAGCCCGTGGTACTTC
CASSLHQGRGSPWYF
>TRBJ2-2|NA|many|18|TRBV11-2
TGTGCCAGCAGCCCCAAATCGTGGGACTCCGCGAACACCGGGGAGCTGTTTTTT
CASSPKSWDSANTGELFF
>TRBJ2-1|TRBD2|few|16|TRBV12-3/TRBV12-4
TGTGCCAGCAGTCCCTTAGCGGGGTCACCCTACAATGAGCAGTTCTTC
CASSPLAGSPYNEQFF